This TCR beta chain is drawn from a study of T cell responses to AZD1222 COVID-19 vaccine. Note on this clone: Its antigen remains unidentified.

With 3 bases clipped from V and 10 bases from J, the junction kept 4 bases outside the gene matches. CDR1 is LGHNA and CDR2 is YNFKEQ in the germline V gene. The CDR3 is 13 residues long. Data came from immunoSEQ multiplex PCR; TCRdb stores just in-frame clones and leaves some out. The sample comprises 110,000 or so clones, more than 70% of which are singletons, and around a tenth rests with the top ten. The study, taken as a whole, reports: Baseline seropositivity characterized only a handful of AZD1222 recipients. Possibly, clonal diversity was underestimated; donors were largely white British and included more females. In all cases, repertoires were sampled only after the peak T cell response.

The receptor's source is an adult in good health. The chain recombines TRBV4-2 with TRBJ2-1; 9 nucleotides align to TRBD2. This material consisted of peripheral blood, taken on day 0 of AZD1222 vaccination. The CDR3 here is CASSHLLAGEQFF. DNA of the CDR3: TGTGCCAGCAGCCACCTTCTAGCGGGAGAGCAGTTCTTC.